The clone carrying this T cell receptor (beta chain) came up a few times. Its antigen remains unidentified. This CDR3 is 15 amino acids long. V dropped 4 bases and J dropped 1 base, with 11 bases sitting between them. The germline V gene encodes CDR1 SGHAT and CDR2 FQNNGV. These data are taken from a study of response to subunit inactivated influenza vaccine. Study-wide findings and caveats: Few new T cells, the authors suggested, are recruited by each seasonal influenza vaccination.

TCRdb processed the RT-PCR reads anew with MiXCR; each CDR3 protein has one entry. The sample includes hundreds of thousands of distinct CDR3 sequences, 10% to 15% of them seen just once. The rearrangement joins TRBV11-2 to TRBJ1-5; D might be TRBD1 (5 bases). This sample comprised PBMCs from blood, obtained on the day of vaccination. The clonotype originates from a man aged 50 to 59 who received an inactivated influenza vaccine. This CDR3 reads CASSSLAGSNQPQHF. The CDR3 coding sequence is TGTGCCAGCAGCTCCCTGGCAGGGAGCAATCAGCCCCAGCATTTT. The full variable domain, in which reference TRBV11-2 and TRBJ1-5 provide the parts outside the CDR3, is EAGVAQSPRYKIIEKRQSVAFWCNPISGHATLYWYQQILGQGPKLLIQFQNNGVVDDSQLPKDRFSAERLKGVDSTLKIQPAKLEDSAVYLCASSSLAGSNQPQHFGDGTRLSIL.